The present TCR beta chain was sequenced within a study of cytomegalovirus exposure and HLA in healthy donors. Study-level findings and limits: In vitro experiments confirmed that three CMV-associated chains were specific for CMV antigens. Overall, about 160 TCR beta chains were annotated as cytomegalovirus-associated. The majority of TCR sequences were rare, yet some public TCRs appeared in many donors.

Details on this clone: The antigen remains unidentified.

The assay was immunoSEQ multiplex PCR, and TCRdb's table has in-frame clones only and misses some. The sample yields 100,000 to 150,000 clones, roughly 90% seen once. The V and J ends lost 2 bases and 5 bases respectively, with 5 bases between them. The CDR3 extends over 12 amino acids. CDR1 SGHDT and CDR2 YYEEEE come from the germline V gene. The TCR comes from a woman between 18 and 29 years old in good health and CMV-seronegative. Sequencing used PBMCs. V and J are TRBV5-6 and TRBJ1-5; no clear D. CDR3 sequence (DNA): TGTGCCAGCAGCTTAGGAGATCAGCCCCAGCATTTT. This codes for CASSLGDQPQHF. The full variable domain, with the rest looked up from reference TRBV5-6 and TRBJ1-5, is DAGVTQSPTHLIKTRGQQVTLRCSPKSGHDTVSWYQQALGQGPQFIFQYYEEEERQRGNFPDRFSGHQFPNYSSELNVNALLLGDSALYLCASSLGDQPQHFGDGTRLSIL.